This T cell receptor (beta chain) was found in a study of blood T cell repertoires in COVID-19. Study in general: There were acute and convalescent COVID-19 samples, and they came from the United States, Italy and Spain. T cells, B-cell-depleted T cells, or PBMCs supplied cDNA or gDNA.

The V gene lost 2 bases and the J gene lost 3 bases, with 17 bases spanning the gap. The CDR3 sequence is 18 residues long. Looked up from germline, CDR1 is LGHNT and CDR2 is FRNRAP. Original processing notes: It was from reference gene primer amplification that nucleated cell counts were estimated. Clones were sequenced by immunoSEQ multiplex PCR, and TCRdb holds only the in-frame ones, with some missing. The V and J calls and clone size were taken over from that table, and D and trimming were inferred from the DNA. This sample carries tens of thousands of clones, more than 75% of them seen once, and the ten largest clones take roughly a quarter. Only one count was recorded for this clone.

The specimen sequenced was peripheral blood. This receptor was taken from an elderly man with acute or convalescent COVID-19. The genes are TRBV12-5 and TRBJ1-6, with D perhaps matching TRBD1 (6 bases). CDR3 coding DNA: TGTGCTAGTGGTTTGACCGGGGGGGCGGTTCTCTATAATTCACCCCTCCACTTT. Encoded protein: CASGLTGGAVLYNSPLHF.